Each of the 20 T cell receptor beta chains below was sequenced from the same sample in a study of cytomegalovirus exposure and HLA in healthy donors. Primers included in the PCR were 60 Vbeta and 13 Jbeta primers. Clones were sequenced by immunoSEQ multiplex PCR, and TCRdb holds only the in-frame ones, with some missing. The data contain a few hundred thousand clones, roughly 80% of them singletons. The sequencing sample was made of PBMCs. These receptors were obtained from a young man in good health and CMV-seronegative.

Notes on this clone: Mismatch with germline at one junction end may stem from a read error. The CDR3: CASSIYRDVQVYGYTF. DNA for the CDR3: TGTGCTAGCAGTATTTACAGGGACGTCCAAGTATATGGCTACACCTTC. V gene TRBV7-7 combines with J gene TRBJ1-2; D is perhaps TRBD1 (6 bases). The CDR3 has 16 residues. CDR1 SSHAT and CDR2 FNYEAQ come from the germline V gene (reference sequence).

This clone was observed a handful of times. The gene calls are TRBV2 and TRBJ1-6, with 7 bases aligning to TRBD1. This CDR3 has 15 residues. V lost 7 bases to trimming and J lost 8 bases; unmatched junction nucleotides: 11. The germline gives CDR1 SNHLY, CDR2 FYNNEI. This chain's CDR3 is CASTTQGQRDSPLHF. CDR3 DNA: TGTGCCAGCACCACGCAGGGACAGAGGGATTCACCCCTCCACTTT.

The J gene is TRBJ2-2, the V gene TRBV19, with no clear D. The V gene's germline CDR1 is LNHDA and CDR2 SQIVND (reference sequence). V lost 4 bases to trimming and J lost 3 bases, with 18 bases between them. The CDR3 sequence is 17 residues long. The CDR3 sequence is CASSTPIQSMDTGELFF. The DNA of the CDR3 is TGTGCCAGTAGTACCCCCATTCAGTCCATGGACACCGGGGAGCTGTTTTTT.

Points on this clone: The same CDR3 also results from other DNA sequences found in this sample. The J gene is TRBJ2-5, the V gene TRBV5-1, with a possible D match to TRBD2 (7 bases). The assigned J gene may be wrong: the sequence end matches TRBJ2-7 better. Germline V gene lookup returns CDR1 SGHRS and CDR2 YFSETQ. This CDR3 region has 15 residues. This CDR3 is CASSLGGGSSYEQYF. The CDR3 DNA sequence: TGCGCCAGCAGCTTGGGCGGGGGCAGTTCCTACGAGCAGTACTTC.

This chain connects TRBV5-1 to TRBJ1-1; 10 bases are a match to TRBD1. Germline CDR1 reads SGHRS; CDR2 reads YFSETQ. This CDR3 spans 16 amino acids. V trimming: 7 bases; J trimming: 11 bases; junction bases outside the gene matches: 20. CDR3 in amino acids: CASALPLPTGGGEAFF. The CDR3 nucleotides are TGCGCCAGCGCTCTCCCCCTCCCGACAGGGGGCGGAGAGGCTTTCTTT.

The gene calls are TRBV9 and TRBJ1-6; 7 nucleotides match TRBD1. There are 16 residues in the CDR3. The J segment lost 8 bases and the V segment lost 4 bases, leaving 12 bases of the junction unmatched. The germline gives CDR1 SGDLS, CDR2 YYNGEE. The CDR3 nucleotides are TGTGCCAGCAGCAAAGGAGGGTGGCAGGGGGATTCACCCCTCCACTTT. Residues: CASSKGGWQGDSPLHF.

The chain has TRBV4-1 and TRBJ2-2, with 8 bases aligning to TRBD1. The CDR3 is 16 amino acids. V dropped 0 bases and J dropped 0; count of bases not matched to a gene: 0. From germline, CDR1 is MGHRA and CDR2 YSYEKL. CDR3 sequence reads: CASSQEDRANTGELFF. The CDR3 nucleotides are TGCGCCAGCAGCCAAGAGGACAGGGCGAACACCGGGGAGCTGTTTTTT.

The V and J genes are TRBV5-4 and TRBJ2-7; D unclear. V gave up 0 bases and J gave up 3 bases, with 7 bases separating them. The germline V gene has CDR1 SGHNT and CDR2 YYREEE (reference sequence). The CDR3 contains 13 residues. The CDR3 nucleotides read TGTGCCAGCAGCTTGGGTGGCGGCTACGAGCAGTACTTC. Translated, it gives CASSLGGGYEQYF.

This clone is a singleton in its sample. The chain combines TRBV7-2 with TRBJ2-4, with 7 positions matching TRBD2. CDR3 length: 14 residues. V lost 1 base and J lost 8; bases outside the gene matches: 5. The germline V gene has CDR1 SGHTA and CDR2 FQGNSA. The CDR3 loop reads CASSLDTGRDIQYF. The CDR3 DNA reads as TGTGCCAGCAGCTTAGATACGGGGAGGGACATTCAGTACTTC.

This chain connects TRBV4-1 to TRBJ1-1; weak D call: TRBD1 (6 bases). V was trimmed by 2 bases and J by 3 bases, leaving 13 bases between them. The CDR3 has 15 amino acids. Looked up from germline, CDR1 is MGHRA and CDR2 is YSYEKL. CDR3 DNA: TGCGCCAGCAGCCAACATGACAGGTGGGACACTGAAGCTTTCTTT. Its protein is CASSQHDRWDTEAFF.

This clone was seen more than once but under ten times. V and J are TRBV19 and TRBJ2-5, with 7 bases that match TRBD2. This CDR3 comprises 14 residues. The germline CDR1 and CDR2 sequences are LNHDA and SQIVND (reference sequence). The ends lost 8 bases at V and 4 bases at J; junction bases unmatched: 10. The CDR3 loop reads CASSAGRALETQYF. Written as DNA, the CDR3 is TGTGCCAGTTCGGCGGGGAGGGCGCTAGAGACCCAGTACTTC.

This chain links TRBV25-1 with TRBJ1-2, with D tentatively TRBD1 (6 bases). CDR1 is MGHDK, CDR2 SYGVNS, per germline. V lost 4 bases to trimming and J lost 8 bases, with 11 bases between them. The length of the CDR3 is 12 residues. This CDR3 is CASSVGGGGYTF. CDR3 bases: TGTGCCAGCAGTGTGGGAGGGGGAGGCTACACCTTC.

The V call is TRBV7-9, the J call TRBJ2-3; D gene ambiguous. Germline CDR1 SEHNR, CDR2 FQNEAQ (reference sequence). V was cut by 2 bases and J by 5 bases, with 17 bases left in between. This CDR3 spans 16 amino acids. CDR3 residues: CASSLKAPADGDTQYF. CDR3 in DNA: TGTGCCAGCAGCTTAAAAGCGCCTGCGGATGGAGATACGCAGTATTTT.

Turning to this clone: Mismatch with germline at one junction end may stem from a read error. The gene calls are TRBV25-1 and TRBJ2-6, with 8 nucleotides matching TRBD1. This CDR3 is built from 14 residues. Germline assignment: CDR1 MGHDK and CDR2 SYGVNS. CDR3 residues: CASRDREGASVLTF. The CDR3 DNA is TGTGCCAGCAGGGACAGGGAAGGGGCCAGCGTCCTGACTTTC.

Comments on this clone: This same CDR3 is encoded by further DNA sequences in the sample. The chain joins TRBV18 to TRBJ2-7, with 9 bases matching TRBD1. CDR1 is KGHSH, CDR2 LQKENI, per germline. This CDR3 comprises 16 residues. V shed 5 bases and J 4 bases; nucleotides not matched to a gene: 12. In nucleotides, the CDR3 is TGTGCCAGCTCAGCAAGACCAGGACAGGGGAAGTACGAGCAGTACTTC. Residues: CASSARPGQGKYEQYF. Combining the CDR3 with reference TRBV18 and TRBJ2-7 gives the whole variable domain NAGVMQNPRHLVRRRGQEARLRCSPMKGHSHVYWYRQLPEEGLKFMVYLQKENIIDESGMPKERFSAEFPKEGPSILRIQQVVRGDSAAYFCASSARPGQGKYEQYFGPGTRLTVT.

This chain connects TRBV6-5 to TRBJ1-1; perhaps TRBD1 as D (5 bases). This CDR3 is built from 15 residues. The V end was cut by 7 bases, the J end by 2 bases, with 17 bases between. Germline V gives CDR1 MNHEY, CDR2 SVGAGI. The CDR3 DNA is TGTGCCAGCAACCCCGTTGCGGGGCTAAACACTGAAGCTTTCTTT. Protein: CASNPVAGLNTEAFF.

The chain couples TRBV6-6 to TRBJ1-1; D may be TRBD1 (5 bases). CDR3 length equals 13 residues. The germline V gene encodes CDR1 MNHNY and CDR2 SVGAGI (reference sequence). Trimming shortened V by 10 bases and J by 5 bases, and 17 bases separated the two germline ends. CDR3 bases: TGTGCCACGGTTGGTGGGGCGCCTACTGAAGCTTTCTTT. Residues: CATVGGAPTEAFF.

This chain connects TRBV6-8 to TRBJ2-5, with D hard to call. The J call is uncertain, as TRBJ2-7 better fits the DNA end. The CDR3 spans 11 residues. CDR1 and CDR2 from the germline V gene are MNHGY and SAAAGT. CDR3 sequence: CASSYVLEQYF. DNA of the CDR3: TGTGCCAGCAGTTACGTCCTCGAGCAGTACTTC.

This clone was detected only a few times. The CDR3 DNA is TGTGCCAGCAGCAAATGGTGGGGAGATAACGAAAAACTGTTTTTT. As protein: CASSKWWGDNEKLFF. The chain uses TRBV21-1 and TRBJ1-4. TRBV21-1 is listed as a pseudogene. The CDR3 runs to 15 residues.

This chain connects TRBV28 to TRBJ2-1; TRBD1 aligns across 8 bases. Germline-derived CDR1 and CDR2 are MDHEN and SYDVKM. This CDR3 contains 15 residues. With V trimmed by 4 bases and J by 2 bases, 4 bases remained unmatched. DNA of the CDR3: TGTGCCAGCAGTTCCCCGACAGGGGCCTACAATGAGCAGTTCTTC. This encodes CASSSPTGAYNEQFF.